A selection of T cell receptor beta chains follows, all from one sample in a study of T cell repertoires in aging, cancer and after chemotherapy. In TCRdb, the multiplex PCR reads were re-called with MiXCR into one record per CDR3 protein. The repertoire consists of more than 7,000 distinct CDR3 sequences, with roughly a third occurring once and the leading ten covering 2.5% to 4%. Sequencing was performed on blood. Receptor source: a human donor in good health. CDR3s include the opening cysteine and the closing phenylalanine or tryptophan. D genes are given only for firm matches. Rows may omit the clone size; those that give it use once, few, many or a size class.

CDR3	DNA	D	V	J	size
CSAAQDSLYAEAFF	TGCAGTGCCGCCCAGGACTCCCTGTACGCTGAAGCTTTCTTT	.	TRBV20-1	TRBJ1-1	few
CASSISPASSYEQYF	TGTGCCAGTAGTATCTCCCCAGCGAGCTCCTACGAGCAGTACTTC	.	TRBV19	TRBJ2-7	.
CASSLGAGGGQETQYF	TGTGCCAGCAGCTTAGGAGCGGGAGGGGGACAAGAGACCCAGTACTTC	TRBD2	TRBV7-2	TRBJ2-5	once
CAWSYGGTSTDTQYF	TGTGCCTGGAGTTACGGGGGAACTAGCACAGATACGCAGTATTTT	.	TRBV30	TRBJ2-3	.
CSARETRVRNTIYF	TGCAGTGCTAGAGAGACCCGAGTTAGAAACACCATATATTTT	.	TRBV20-1	TRBJ1-3	few
CASSDGTNTGELFF	TGTGCCAGCAGTGACGGGACAAACACCGGGGAGCTGTTTTTT	.	TRBV6-4	TRBJ2-2	few
CASSDFREGIRSAKNIQYF	TGTGCCAGCAGTGATTTCCGGGAGGGTATTCGCAGTGCCAAAAACATTCAGTACTTC	TRBD2	TRBV28	TRBJ2-4	.
CSAEGILAGMTVDTQYF	TGCAGTGCCGAGGGGATACTAGCGGGTATGACGGTAGATACGCAGTATTTT	TRBD2	TRBV20-1	TRBJ2-3	few
CASSLSGWDRYNEQFF	TGTGCCAGCAGTTTATCAGGGTGGGACCGCTACAATGAGCAGTTCTTC	.	TRBV28	TRBJ2-1	.
CASSLARQQNTEAFF	TGTGCCAGCAGCTTAGCGCGACAGCAGAACACTGAAGCTTTCTTT	.	TRBV7-2	TRBJ1-1	.
CSARSEVKLFF	TGCAGTGCTAGAAGCGAGGTGAAACTGTTTTTT	.	TRBV20-1	TRBJ1-4	few
CASSLSYQETQYF	TGTGCCAGCAGTTTATCGTACCAAGAGACCCAGTACTTC	.	TRBV27	TRBJ2-5	few
CASSHPGTPTKLEGTDTQYF	TGTGCCAGCAGCCATCCCGGCACACCTACAAAACTAGAGGGCACAGATACGCAGTATTTT	.	TRBV4-2	TRBJ2-3	.
CSARDSGRSNTGELFF	TGCAGTGCTAGAGATTCCGGGCGGAGCAACACCGGGGAGCTGTTTTTT	.	TRBV20-1	TRBJ2-2	.
CASSFGGTSTDTQYF	TGTGCCAGCAGCTTCGGGGGTACTAGCACAGATACGCAGTATTTT	.	TRBV7-2	TRBJ2-3	medium-sized
CASSFGGSRYNEQFF	TGTGCCAGCAGCTTCGGCGGGAGTCGATACAATGAGCAGTTCTTC	TRBD2	TRBV7-2	TRBJ2-1	medium-sized
CSVVGGSSYEQYF	TGCAGCGTTGTGGGGGGGAGCTCCTACGAGCAGTACTTC	TRBD2	TRBV29-1	TRBJ2-7	medium-sized
CASSSTAGTSGTNNEQFF	TGTGCCAGCAGCTCCACCGCCGGGACTAGCGGGACCAACAATGAGCAGTTCTTC	TRBD2	TRBV4-1	TRBJ2-1	.
CASSPGQGDQPQHF	TGTGCCAGCAGCCCAGGCCAGGGGGATCAGCCCCAGCATTTT	TRBD1	TRBV28	TRBJ1-5	.
CASKRGSEKLFF	TGTGCCAGCAAGAGGGGGAGCGAAAAACTGTTTTTT	.	TRBV6-2/TRBV6-3	TRBJ1-4	once
CASSYSKALAEYGYTF	TGTGCCAGCAGTTACTCGAAGGCATTGGCGGAATATGGCTACACCTTC	.	TRBV6-5	TRBJ1-2	.
CASSYWRWSTGELFF	TGTGCCAGCAGTTACTGGAGGTGGAGCACCGGGGAGCTGTTTTTT	.	TRBV6-2/TRBV6-3	TRBJ2-2	medium-sized
CASSAGLAGKISSYEQYF	TGCGCCAGCAGCGCGGGACTAGCGGGGAAGATATCCAGCTACGAGCAGTACTTC	TRBD2	TRBV5-1	TRBJ2-7	.
CASSSNRVGNEQFF	TGTGCCAGCAGCTCAAACAGGGTAGGCAATGAGCAGTTCTTC	.	TRBV11-3	TRBJ2-1	.
CSVVSGDGEQYF	TGCAGCGTTGTTTCGGGGGATGGCGAGCAGTACTTC	.	TRBV29-1	TRBJ2-7	medium-sized
CASSHTDRGRVEQYF	TGTGCCAGTAGTCACACGGACAGGGGTAGGGTAGAGCAGTACTTC	TRBD1	TRBV19	TRBJ2-7	few
CASSLSGTSETQYF	TGTGCCAGCAGCTTATCCGGGACTTCGGAGACCCAGTACTTC	.	TRBV7-3	TRBJ2-5	.
CASSLAGAGETQYF	TGTGCCAGCAGCTTAGCGGGAGCGGGGGAGACCCAGTACTTC	TRBD2	TRBV7-2	TRBJ2-5	.
CASSIRLSAKNIQYF	TGTGCCAGTAGCATCAGGTTATCAGCCAAAAACATTCAGTACTTC	.	TRBV19	TRBJ2-4	few
CASSQRTMGTDTQYF	TGTGCCAGCTCACAACGCACCATGGGCACAGATACGCAGTATTTT	.	TRBV18	TRBJ2-3	few
CASSVRVFVPGNTIYF	TGTGCCAGCAGTGTGAGGGTCTTCGTCCCTGGAAACACCATATATTTT	.	TRBV12-3/TRBV12-4	TRBJ1-3	.
CAWSDLTGSYGYTF	TGTGCCTGGAGTGACCTGACAGGGAGCTATGGCTACACCTTC	TRBD1	TRBV30	TRBJ1-2	few
CASNPAGGVYEQYF	TGTGCCAGTAACCCCGCCGGGGGGGTTTACGAGCAGTACTTC	TRBD2	TRBV19	TRBJ2-7	once
CASSPPGQGSYEQYF	TGTGCCAGCAGCCCGCCAGGACAGGGGTCCTACGAGCAGTACTTC	TRBD1	TRBV5-5	TRBJ2-7	few
CASSLRETYEQYF	TGCGCCAGCAGCTTGAGGGAAACCTACGAGCAGTACTTC	.	TRBV5-1	TRBJ2-7	.
CASSISPDYEQYF	TGTGCCAGTAGTATCTCGCCCGACTACGAGCAGTACTTC	.	TRBV19	TRBJ2-7	.
CASSQRTGGRNQPQHF	TGTGCCAGCAGCCAGAGGACAGGGGGCCGCAATCAGCCCCAGCATTTT	TRBD1	TRBV4-2	TRBJ1-5	.
CASSLDRVNTDTQYF	TGTGCCAGCAGCCTGGACAGGGTAAACACAGATACGCAGTATTTT	TRBD1	TRBV27	TRBJ2-3	.
CAWNQGGQPQHF	TGTGCCTGGAATCAGGGCGGCCAGCCCCAGCATTTT	.	TRBV30	TRBJ1-5	.
CASSLGRGCTF	TGTGCCAGCAGTTTGGGACGCGGCTGCACCTTC	.	TRBV12-3/TRBV12-4	TRBJ1-2	.
CASSQTTLGQGIGQPQHF	TGTGCCAGCAGTCAAACCACCCTGGGACAGGGGATCGGTCAGCCCCAGCATTTT	TRBD1	TRBV28	TRBJ1-5	.
CASSPRITTGETEAFF	TGTGCCAGTAGTCCGAGAATCACGACAGGGGAGACTGAAGCTTTCTTT	TRBD1	TRBV19	TRBJ1-1	.
CSAPAFSSGRTDTQYF	TGCAGTGCTCCCGCTTTTTCGAGCGGGAGGACAGATACGCAGTATTTT	TRBD2	TRBV20-1	TRBJ2-3	.
CSAGDGQSSYEQYF	TGCAGTGCCGGGGACGGACAGAGCTCCTACGAGCAGTACTTC	.	TRBV20-1	TRBJ2-7	.
CSARVLVRGATDTQYF	TGCAGTGCTAGAGTCTTAGTCCGGGGGGCCACAGATACGCAGTATTTT	.	TRBV20-1	TRBJ2-3	.